This TCR beta chain was obtained from a study of blood T cell repertoires in COVID-19. Data came from immunoSEQ multiplex PCR; TCRdb stores just in-frame clones and leaves some out. The sample contains around 82,000 clones, about 89% of which appear only once. The CDR3 covers 14 residues. Germline lookup yields CDR1 SGHRS and CDR2 YFSETQ. Unmatched junction bases numbered 7, after V lost 1 base and J lost 8 bases. What was sequenced was peripheral blood. The sequence was collected from a man in his sixties or seventies with active or convalescent COVID-19. This rearrangement joins TRBV5-1 to TRBJ1-1; TRBD1 aligns across 8 bases. The chain's CDR3 is CASSLSRGLAEAFF. In nucleotides, the CDR3 is TGCGCCAGCAGCTTGTCCAGGGGGCTTGCGGAAGCTTTCTTT.